The 27 T cell receptor beta chains below were found in one sample sequenced in a study of T cell responses to AZD1222 COVID-19 vaccine (dated by TCRdb to the early 2020s). The library was produced with the immunoSEQ multiplex PCR assay. TCRdb's version of the immuneACCESS table is confined to in-frame rearrangements and falls short of the full clone set. An unresolved V gene accounts for under half of the shortfall where checked; the remainder is of unknown origin. This sample comprises around 140,000 clones, roughly 86% of them detected only once. The ten top clones hold 5% to 6% of the sample. The sample's time point label is to be understood as: about 28 days (+/-7) after the second vaccine dose. Source: peripheral blood, taken 28 days after the second AZD1222 dose. These receptors all come from an adult who received the AZD1222 COVID-19 vaccine.

This sequence joins TRBV27 and TRBJ2-2; 7 nucleotides line up with TRBD2. CDR1 and CDR2 (germline): MNHEY, SMNVEV (reference sequence). The CDR3 sequence is 16 residues long. Losses at the gene ends were 7 bases for V and 9 bases for J; bases not matched to a gene: 17. The CDR3 protein is CASTPSAGEVGRELFF. The DNA of the CDR3 is TGTGCCAGCACCCCGTCGGCGGGAGAAGTCGGCCGGGAGCTGTTTTTT.

V usage is TRBV5-1 and J usage is TRBJ1-2, with 7 positions matching TRBD1. With 4 bases clipped from V and 8 bases from J, the junction kept 14 bases outside the gene matches. The CDR3 has 15 residues. Germline CDR1 and CDR2: SGHRS and YFSETQ. Written as DNA, the CDR3 is TGCGCCAGCAGCCCCGGGAGACAGGGCCTTAGCGGCTACACCTTC. Residues: CASSPGRQGLSGYTF.

The chain recombines TRBV7-9 with TRBJ1-4; 9 bases fit TRBD1. Germline V gene sequence: CDR1 SEHNR, CDR2 FQNEAQ (reference sequence). The V gene end was trimmed by 4 bases and the J gene end by 2 bases; junction bases not matched to a gene: 5. The CDR3 length is 16 residues. DNA of the CDR3: TGTGCCAGCAGCTCCGGGACAGGGTCGACTAATGAAAAACTGTTTTTT. Translation gives CASSSGTGSTNEKLFF.

The V gene is TRBV19, the J gene TRBJ2-5; D perhaps matches TRBD2 (6 bases). Trimming shortened V by 1 base and J by 5 bases, and 14 bases separated the two germline ends. The CDR3 covers 15 residues. The germline gives CDR1 LNHDA, CDR2 SQIVND (reference sequence). The CDR3, as DNA: TGTGCCAGTAGTATAGCCGCGACTAGTTGGGAGACCCAGTACTTC. Translating gives CASSIAATSWETQYF. The whole variable domain, remainder taken from reference TRBV19 and TRBJ2-5, is DGGITQSPKYLFRKEGQNVTLSCEQNLNHDAMYWYRQDPGQGLRLIYYSQIVNDFQKGDIAEGYSVSREKKESFPLTVTSAQKNPTAFYLCASSIAATSWETQYFGPGTRLLVL.

The sample holds one count of this clone. V gene TRBV5-1 combines with J gene TRBJ2-1; D is undetermined. CDR3 length: 13 residues. Trimming took 2 bases from V and 6 from J, leaving 9 bases between them. Germline V gene data show CDR1 as SGHRS and CDR2 as YFSETQ. Written as DNA, the CDR3 is TGCGCCAGCAGCTTCATCTTAACCAATGAGCAGTTCTTC. Protein product: CASSFILTNEQFF.

This clone occurred once. This rearrangement joins TRBV7-6 to TRBJ2-1, with D perhaps matching TRBD2 (6 bases). Germline CDR1 is SGHVS and CDR2 is FNYEAQ. The CDR3 covers 15 residues. V lost 1 base and J lost 5, with 12 bases in between. The CDR3 coding sequence is TGTGCCAGCAGCTTAGTAGGCGGGAATAACAATGAGCAGTTCTTC. It yields the protein CASSLVGGNNNEQFF.

This clone occurred a few times. The chain carries TRBV11-2 and TRBJ2-3; D is ambiguous. V dropped 3 bases and J dropped 9 bases, with 7 bases sitting between them. The length of the CDR3 is 11 residues. Per the germline V gene, CDR1 is SGHAT and CDR2 is FQNNGV. In nucleotides, the CDR3 is TGTGCCAGCAGCTTGGACCAAACGCAGTATTTT. Residues: CASSLDQTQYF.

The chain employs TRBV2 and TRBJ2-7, with 8 bases identical to TRBD2. CDR1 and CDR2 from the germline V gene are SNHLY and FYNNEI. V lost 6 bases to trimming and J lost 3 bases; unmatched junction nucleotides: 7. CDR3 length: 14 amino acids. The CDR3 reads CASRGVAGFYEQYF. The CDR3 DNA sequence: TGTGCCAGCAGGGGGGTAGCGGGGTTCTACGAGCAGTACTTC.

A few counts support this clone. The chain joins TRBV4-2 to TRBJ2-7; no definite D call. The germline V gene has CDR1 LGHNA and CDR2 YNFKEQ. The V end lost 0 bases, the J end lost 1 base, and 10 bases lay between the germline ends. This CDR3 is built from 15 residues. The CDR3 DNA follows: TGTGCCAGCAGCCAAGATCACGGGTCGTCCTACGAGCAGTACTTC. Amino acids: CASSQDHGSSYEQYF.

V and J are TRBV12-3 or TRBV12-4 and TRBJ1-6, with D possibly matching TRBD1 (5 bases). Trimming took 5 bases from V and 13 from J, leaving 9 bases between them. The CDR3 totals 11 residues. CDR3 in amino acids: CASSLGGPLHF. CDR3 DNA sequence: TGTGCCAGCAGTCTGGGGGGGCCCCTCCACTTT.

V and J are TRBV30 and TRBJ2-7; TRBD1 or TRBD2 may be the D gene (5 bases each). Trimming left V 2 bases short and J 3 bases short, with 11 bases between. This CDR3 is 13 amino acids long. Per the germline V gene, CDR1 is GTSNPN and CDR2 is SVGIG (reference sequence). DNA for the CDR3: TGTGCCTGGAGTTGGGACGGCCTCTACGAGCAGTACTTC. Amino acid sequence: CAWSWDGLYEQYF.

The chain carries TRBV5-1 and TRBJ2-1; D might be TRBD1 or TRBD2, each matching 5 bases. The CDR3 runs to 14 residues. Trimming stripped 0 bases from V and 7 bases from J, with 11 bases between. From germline, CDR1 is SGHRS and CDR2 YFSETQ. As DNA, the CDR3 is TGCGCCAGCAGCTTGGGATGGGACGAGAATGAGCAGTTCTTC. Its translation: CASSLGWDENEQFF.

This chain links TRBV18 with TRBJ2-5; possible D gene TRBD1, 6 bases. V dropped 5 bases and J dropped 1 base, with 17 bases sitting between them. The CDR3 length is 16 residues. CDR1 KGHSH and CDR2 LQKENI come from the germline V gene. The CDR3 loop is CASSSSAGAAQETQYF. The CDR3 DNA is TGTGCCAGCTCATCCTCAGCAGGGGCCGCCCAAGAGACCCAGTACTTC.

The rearrangement joins TRBV27 to TRBJ2-3; D might be TRBD1 (6 bases). The germline V and J ends were trimmed by 3 bases and 3 bases, with 10 bases remaining between them. The CDR3 loop spans 14 amino acids. Germline V lookup: CDR1 MNHEY, CDR2 SMNVEV (reference sequence). The CDR3 bases are TGTGCCAGCAGTTTTCTACAGGGTACAGATACGCAGTATTTT. It translates to CASSFLQGTDTQYF.

The chain recombines TRBV27 with TRBJ1-5; no reliable D call. Trimming took 5 bases from V and 7 from J, leaving 18 bases between them. The CDR3 runs 15 residues. CDR1 is MNHEY, CDR2 SMNVEV, per germline (reference sequence). CDR3 coding DNA: TGTGCCAGCAGTACCGGGCCCCCCCGGGGACAGCCCCAGCATTTT. It specifies CASSTGPPRGQPQHF.

The chain recombines TRBV7-8 with TRBJ2-1; possible D gene TRBD2, 6 bases. This CDR3 comprises 15 residues. Germline V lookup: CDR1 SGHVS, CDR2 FQNEAQ. Trimming took off 5 bases at V and 3 bases at J, with 14 bases between the two ends. This chain's CDR3 is CASSPAGSLYNEQFF. Here the CDR3 DNA reads TGTGCCAGCAGCCCTGCGGGATCACTCTACAATGAGCAGTTCTTC.

The chain combines TRBV7-9 with TRBJ1-3; D might be TRBD1 (5 bases). Trimming left V 2 bases short and J 0 bases short, with 14 bases between. The germline CDR1 and CDR2 sequences are SEHNR and FQNEAQ (reference sequence). The CDR3 extends over 17 amino acids. The CDR3 nucleotides are TGTGCCAGCAGCTTACTAGCAGGGTACGGCTCTGGAAACACCATATATTTT. Encoded protein: CASSLLAGYGSGNTIYF.

V is TRBV28 and J is TRBJ2-1, with 10 bases lining up with TRBD2. Germline CDR1 reads MDHEN; CDR2 reads SYDVKM. V lost 6 bases to trimming and J lost 4 bases; unmatched junction nucleotides: 6. CDR3 length: 15 residues. The CDR3 DNA reads as TGTGCCAGCAGCGCTAGCGGGGGACCTTACAATGAGCAGTTCTTC. Protein: CASSASGGPYNEQFF. The full variable domain, rest sourced from reference TRBV28 and TRBJ2-1, is DVKVTQSSRYLVKRTGEKVFLECVQDMDHENMFWYRQDPGLGLRLIYFSYDVKMKEKGDIPEGYSVSREKKERFSLILESASTNQTSMYLCASSASGGPYNEQFFGPGTRLTVL.

The CDR3 DNA is TGTGCCAGCAGTTTGGTCTGGGGGCCGGACACTGAAGCTTTCTTT. Translated, it gives CASSLVWGPDTEAFF. The chain carries TRBV6-5 and TRBJ1-1; D perhaps matches TRBD1 (6 bases). This CDR3 is built from 15 residues. Trimming pared 4 bases from V and 3 bases from J, leaving 15 bases between. Germline V gene sequence: CDR1 MNHEY, CDR2 SVGAGI.

V usage is TRBV28 and J usage is TRBJ1-4, with D hard to call. This CDR3 spans 15 amino acids. Trimming took 3 bases from V and 8 from J, leaving 16 bases between them. Per the germline V gene, CDR1 is MDHEN and CDR2 is SYDVKM. CDR3: CASSFLAHGEEKLFF. In DNA, the CDR3 is TGTGCCAGCAGTTTCTTGGCGCATGGGGAGGAAAAACTGTTTTTT.

The J gene is TRBJ1-2, the V gene TRBV27, with TRBD1 identical over 7 bases. In germline, CDR1 is MNHEY, CDR2 SMNVEV (reference sequence). This CDR3 region has 13 residues. V lost 3 bases, J lost 2 bases, and 0 bases stayed unmatched. CDR3 bases: TGTGCCAGCAGTTTGACAGGGAACTATGGCTACACCTTC. Amino acid sequence: CASSLTGNYGYTF.

V and J are TRBV11-3 and TRBJ2-1; 7 bases fit TRBD2. CDR3 length: 15 amino acids. Trimming removed 4 bases from V and 1 base from J; junction bases left unmatched: 4. CDR1 SGHNT and CDR2 YENEEA come from the germline V gene. As DNA, the CDR3 is TGTGCCAGCAGCTCGGGGAGGGAATCCTACAATGAGCAGTTCTTC. The encoded protein is CASSSGRESYNEQFF.

In its sample, this clone was seen once. The chain links TRBV7-2 to TRBJ1-2; D not certain. Trimming removed 1 base at V and 0 bases at J, with 12 bases between. The CDR3 is 16 amino acids. Germline CDR1 and CDR2: SGHTA and FQGNSA. This CDR3 is CASSLEAAVANYGYTF. DNA of the CDR3: TGTGCCAGCAGCTTAGAGGCGGCGGTAGCTAACTATGGCTACACCTTC.

This clone was observed once. The genes are TRBV6-5 and TRBJ1-2; 10 positions agree with TRBD1. The CDR3 runs 15 residues. Trimming cost V 6 bases and J 10 bases; bases outside gene matches: 14. CDR1 is MNHEY, CDR2 SVGAGI, per germline. CDR3 DNA sequence: TGTGCCAGCAGCCTTCGGACAGGGGGGGAGTTAGACTACACCTTC. Amino acid sequence: CASSLRTGGELDYTF.

This clone was detected only once. The chain couples TRBV7-9 to TRBJ1-3; a possible D gene is TRBD1 (6 bases). This CDR3 comprises 18 residues. The V end lost 3 bases, the J end lost 3 bases, and 21 bases lay between the germline ends. Germline lookup yields CDR1 SEHNR and CDR2 FQNEAQ (reference sequence). CDR3 sequence: CASSFGSRGPISGNTIYF. The CDR3 nucleotides read TGTGCCAGCAGCTTCGGGTCCAGGGGCCCCATTAGTGGAAACACCATATATTTT.

V usage is TRBV7-9 and J usage is TRBJ2-1; TRBD2 matches 8 bases. The CDR3 is 14 residues long. Trimming removed 5 bases from V and 2 bases from J; junction bases left unmatched: 2. Germline values: CDR1 SEHNR, CDR2 FQNEAQ (reference sequence). The CDR3 nucleotides read TGTGCCAGCAGCGGGACTAGTGCCTACAATGAGCAGTTCTTC. Residues: CASSGTSAYNEQFF.

J is TRBJ2-1 and V is TRBV27, with 8 bases matching TRBD2. V trimming: 3 bases; J trimming: 4 bases; junction bases outside the gene matches: 8. The germline V gene encodes CDR1 MNHEY and CDR2 SMNVEV (reference sequence). This CDR3 spans 16 amino acids. The CDR3 reads CASSLTSDRFYNEQFF. The CDR3 DNA reads as TGTGCCAGCAGTTTGACTAGCGACAGATTTTACAATGAGCAGTTCTTC.